This T cell receptor (beta chain) was recovered during a study of shared clonotypes between healthy human individuals. This clone was counted once. Its antigen is unidentified. It was into CD45RA+ naive and CD45RA-negative memory subsets that the CD4+ cells were split. The DNA input per sorted-subset replicate PCR was roughly 0.2 ug, corresponding to tens of thousands of T cell genomes. Repertoires were generated with immunoSEQ multiplex PCR, while TCRdb's copy carries only in-frame clones and drops some. In the table there are about 1,500,000 clones, roughly 95% of which are singletons. Germline CDR1 reads GTSNPN; CDR2 reads SVGIG (reference sequence). The ends were cut back, 2 bases at V and 0 bases at J, with 11 bases in the middle. CDR3 length: 15 residues. Findings of the study overall: Among non-shared clonotypes, generation probabilities were lower than among those shared by all four donors. As a rule, naive subsets had a larger estimated richness than memory subsets.

Source material: naive CD4+ T cells sorted from blood. Specified subset: CD45RA+ positively selected. The J gene is TRBJ2-1, the V gene TRBV30; D possibly corresponds to TRBD2 (6 bases). The source of this sequence is a young man in good health. CDR3 in DNA: TGTGCCTGGAGTAGGGACTCCCTCTCCTACAATGAGCAGTTCTTC. Its translation: CAWSRDSLSYNEQFF.